This is a list of T cell receptor beta chains from one sample in a study of CD8 T cells in Susac syndrome. Each CDR3 protein gets one entry after TCRdb re-called the immunoSEQ multiplex PCR reads with MiXCR. The data contain roughly 130,000 distinct CDR3 sequences, under 96% of them singletons. Sequencing was performed on CD4+ T cells from PBMCs. The receptor source for this set is a human donor with Susac syndrome. The CDR3 runs from the conserved cysteine through the conserved F or W. Fields, in order: J gene, V gene, CDR3 protein.

j_call: TRBJ1-1
v_call: TRBV20-1
cdr3_aa: CSARLGFTEAFF

j_call: TRBJ2-2
v_call: TRBV14
cdr3_aa: CASSRDRFTGELFF

j_call: TRBJ1-5
v_call: TRBV5-1
cdr3_aa: CASRPGTGNQPQHF

j_call: TRBJ2-5
v_call: TRBV29-1
cdr3_aa: CSVGFQGQRETQYF

j_call: TRBJ2-3
v_call: TRBV9
cdr3_aa: CASSVNQDTQYF

j_call: TRBJ2-5
v_call: TRBV9
cdr3_aa: CASSPGSGRAEETQYF

j_call: TRBJ2-3
v_call: TRBV18
cdr3_aa: CASSPEDTQYF

j_call: TRBJ1-2
v_call: TRBV30
cdr3_aa: CAWNPGSVNYGYTF

j_call: TRBJ2-3
v_call: TRBV7-7
cdr3_aa: CASSSTSGTTDTQYF

j_call: TRBJ2-3
v_call: TRBV2
cdr3_aa: CASRPTGGAGDTQYF

j_call: TRBJ2-3
v_call: TRBV5-6
cdr3_aa: CASSYPSGSTDTQYF

j_call: TRBJ1-3
v_call: TRBV30
cdr3_aa: CAWDTGGRGNTIYF

j_call: TRBJ2-3
v_call: TRBV5-1
cdr3_aa: CASTGTSGVTDTQYF

j_call: TRBJ2-5
v_call: TRBV18
cdr3_aa: CASSSPGQSRETQYF

j_call: TRBJ2-5
v_call: TRBV12-3/TRBV12-4
cdr3_aa: CASSLVGLRQETQYF

j_call: TRBJ2-4
v_call: TRBV2
cdr3_aa: CASSELRQGESKNIQYF

j_call: TRBJ2-7
v_call: TRBV20-1
cdr3_aa: CSAREAAPYEQYF

j_call: TRBJ2-3
v_call: TRBV20-1
cdr3_aa: CSAGSPGGLTDTQYF

j_call: TRBJ2-7
v_call: TRBV30
cdr3_aa: CAWERWGANEQYF

j_call: TRBJ2-1
v_call: TRBV20-1
cdr3_aa: CSARTARGSSYNEQFF

j_call: TRBJ2-7
v_call: TRBV11-2
cdr3_aa: CASSLSGTGAYEQYF

j_call: TRBJ2-1
v_call: TRBV14
cdr3_aa: CASSQDLSARSSYNEQFF

j_call: TRBJ1-5
v_call: TRBV6-2/TRBV6-3
cdr3_aa: CASRSIGSNQPQHF

j_call: TRBJ2-5
v_call: TRBV6-1
cdr3_aa: CASSVRMETQYF

j_call: TRBJ1-1
v_call: TRBV20-1
cdr3_aa: CSANAGAEAFF

j_call: TRBJ1-5
v_call: TRBV20-1
cdr3_aa: CSAVDSRQTENQPQHF

j_call: TRBJ2-7
v_call: TRBV5-1
cdr3_aa: CASSVGQPTYEQYF

j_call: TRBJ1-2
v_call: TRBV29-1
cdr3_aa: CSVWTANYGYTF

j_call: TRBJ2-3
v_call: TRBV7-8
cdr3_aa: CASSTSGSGGTQYF

j_call: TRBJ1-5
v_call: TRBV5-6
cdr3_aa: CASSLRTGVRSNQPQHF

j_call: TRBJ1-5
v_call: TRBV27
cdr3_aa: CASSPRTVYSNQPQHF

j_call: TRBJ1-2
v_call: TRBV30
cdr3_aa: CAWEPGQGVGYGYTF

j_call: TRBJ1-5
v_call: TRBV20-1
cdr3_aa: CSASRSGGDQPQHF

j_call: TRBJ2-1
v_call: TRBV4-3
cdr3_aa: CASSQYRGTNNEQFF

j_call: TRBJ2-1
v_call: TRBV7-9
cdr3_aa: CASSSWRDGQFF

j_call: TRBJ2-1
v_call: TRBV27
cdr3_aa: CATRLAGANEQFF

j_call: TRBJ1-1
v_call: TRBV20-1
cdr3_aa: CSASPLRDTEAFF

j_call: TRBJ2-1
v_call: TRBV9
cdr3_aa: CASTKRASGRNEQFF

j_call: TRBJ2-1
v_call: TRBV7-2
cdr3_aa: CASSLQAGGPDEQFF

j_call: TRBJ2-7
v_call: TRBV7-6
cdr3_aa: CASSPRLGEQYF

j_call: TRBJ1-2
v_call: TRBV18
cdr3_aa: CASSPTQGNYGYTF

j_call: TRBJ2-1
v_call: TRBV6-2/TRBV6-3
cdr3_aa: CASSYAGGEQFF

j_call: TRBJ2-7
v_call: TRBV18
cdr3_aa: CASSGTSGSAYEQYF